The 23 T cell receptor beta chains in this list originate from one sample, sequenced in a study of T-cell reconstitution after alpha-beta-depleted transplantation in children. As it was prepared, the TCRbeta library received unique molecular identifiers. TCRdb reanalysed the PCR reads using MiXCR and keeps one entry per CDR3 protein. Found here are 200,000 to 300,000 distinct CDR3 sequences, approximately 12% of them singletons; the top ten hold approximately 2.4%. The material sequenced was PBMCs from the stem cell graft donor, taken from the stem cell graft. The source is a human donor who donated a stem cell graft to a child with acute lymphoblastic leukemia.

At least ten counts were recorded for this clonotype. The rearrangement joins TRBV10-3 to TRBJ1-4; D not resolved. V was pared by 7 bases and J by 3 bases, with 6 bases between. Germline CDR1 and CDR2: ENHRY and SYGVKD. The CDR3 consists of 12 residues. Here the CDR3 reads CAIKGSNEKLFF. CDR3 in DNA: TGTGCCATCAAGGGCTCTAATGAAAAACTGTTTTTT.

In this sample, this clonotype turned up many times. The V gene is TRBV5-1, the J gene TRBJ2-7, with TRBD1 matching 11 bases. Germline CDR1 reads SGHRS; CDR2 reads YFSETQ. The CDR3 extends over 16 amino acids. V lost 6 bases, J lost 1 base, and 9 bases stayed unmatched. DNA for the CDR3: TGCGCCAGCACCTCCAAAGGACAGGGGGCTTCCTACGAGCAGTACTTC. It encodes CASTSKGQGASYEQYF.

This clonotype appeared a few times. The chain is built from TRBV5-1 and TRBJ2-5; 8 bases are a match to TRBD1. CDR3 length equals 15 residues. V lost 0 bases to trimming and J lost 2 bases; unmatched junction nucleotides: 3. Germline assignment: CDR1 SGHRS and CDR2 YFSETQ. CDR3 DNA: TGCGCCAGCAGCTTGGAGAACAGGGGGCAAGAGACCCAGTACTTC. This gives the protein CASSLENRGQETQYF. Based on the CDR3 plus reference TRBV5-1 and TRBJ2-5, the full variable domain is KAGVTQTPRYLIKTRGQQVTLSCSPISGHRSVSWYQQTPGQGLQFLFEYFSETQRNKGNFPGRFSGRQFSNSRSEMNVSTLELGDSALYLCASSLENRGQETQYFGPGTRLLVL.

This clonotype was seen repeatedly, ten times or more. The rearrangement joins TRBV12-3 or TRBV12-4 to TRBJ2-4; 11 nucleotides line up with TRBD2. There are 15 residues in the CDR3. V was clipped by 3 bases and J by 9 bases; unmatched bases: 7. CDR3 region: CASSLGSGGVTIQYF. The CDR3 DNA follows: TGTGCCAGCAGTTTGGGTAGCGGGGGGGTAACCATTCAGTACTTC.

DNA of the CDR3: TGCAGTGCTAGGGCGCCAGCTTGGTACCAAGAGACCCAGTACTTC. Its translation: CSARAPAWYQETQYF. The V call is TRBV20-1, the J call TRBJ2-5, with D hard to call. V shed 3 bases and J shed 0 bases, with 14 bases lying between them. The CDR3 length is 15 residues. From germline, CDR1 is DFQATT and CDR2 SNEGSKA (reference sequence).

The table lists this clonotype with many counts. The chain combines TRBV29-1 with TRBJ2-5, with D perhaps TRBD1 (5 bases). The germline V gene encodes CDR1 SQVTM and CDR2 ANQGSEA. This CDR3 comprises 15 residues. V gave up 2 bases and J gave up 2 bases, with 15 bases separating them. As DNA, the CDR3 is TGCAGCGTTGAATTTGGACAAGGACCTCAAGAGACCCAGTACTTC. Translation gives CSVEFGQGPQETQYF.

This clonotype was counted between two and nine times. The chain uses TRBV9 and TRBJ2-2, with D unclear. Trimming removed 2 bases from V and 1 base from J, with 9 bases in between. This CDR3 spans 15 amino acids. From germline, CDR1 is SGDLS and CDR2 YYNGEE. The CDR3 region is CASSVADGNTGELFF. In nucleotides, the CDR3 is TGTGCCAGCAGCGTTGCGGACGGGAACACCGGGGAGCTGTTTTTT.

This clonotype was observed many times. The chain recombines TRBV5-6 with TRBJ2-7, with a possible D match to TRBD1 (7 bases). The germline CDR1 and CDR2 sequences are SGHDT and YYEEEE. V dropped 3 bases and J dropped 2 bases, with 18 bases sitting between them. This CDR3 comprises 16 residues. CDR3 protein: CASSSIQGGTTYEQYF. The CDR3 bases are TGTGCCAGCAGCTCCATCCAGGGGGGCACCACCTACGAGCAGTACTTC.

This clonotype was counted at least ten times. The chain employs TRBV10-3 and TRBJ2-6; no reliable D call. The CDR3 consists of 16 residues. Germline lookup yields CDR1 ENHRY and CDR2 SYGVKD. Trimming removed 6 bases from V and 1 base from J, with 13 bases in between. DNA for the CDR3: TGTGCCATCAGGGAACGATACTTGTCTGGGGCCAACGTCCTGACTTTC. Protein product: CAIRERYLSGANVLTF.

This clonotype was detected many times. This CDR3 is CASSVEGWSADTQYF. For the CDR3, the DNA is TGTGCCAGCAGCGTAGAAGGGTGGAGCGCAGATACGCAGTATTTT. V is TRBV9 and J is TRBJ2-3; D call uncertain. The germline CDR1 and CDR2 sequences are SGDLS and YYNGEE. V lost 0 bases and J 4 bases, leaving 12 bases between the germline ends. The CDR3 is 15 amino acids.

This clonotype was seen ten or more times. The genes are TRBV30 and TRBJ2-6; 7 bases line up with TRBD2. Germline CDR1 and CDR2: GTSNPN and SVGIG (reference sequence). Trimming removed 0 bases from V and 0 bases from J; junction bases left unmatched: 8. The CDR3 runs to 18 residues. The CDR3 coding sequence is TGTGCCTGGAGTGTACGAGGCGGGGGTATCTCTGGGGCCAACGTCCTGACTTTC. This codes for CAWSVRGGGISGANVLTF.

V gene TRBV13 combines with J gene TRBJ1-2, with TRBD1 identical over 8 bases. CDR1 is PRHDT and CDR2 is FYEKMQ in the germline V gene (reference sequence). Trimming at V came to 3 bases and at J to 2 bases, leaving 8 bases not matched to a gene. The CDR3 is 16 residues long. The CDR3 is CASSLGQELLNYGYTF. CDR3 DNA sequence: TGTGCCAGCAGCTTGGGACAGGAGTTACTAAACTATGGCTACACCTTC.

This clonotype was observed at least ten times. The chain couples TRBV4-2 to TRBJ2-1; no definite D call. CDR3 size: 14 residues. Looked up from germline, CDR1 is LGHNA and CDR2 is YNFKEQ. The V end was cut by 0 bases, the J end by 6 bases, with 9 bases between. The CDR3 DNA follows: TGTGCCAGCAGCCAAGAATCGTTAGCCAATGAGCAGTTCTTC. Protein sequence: CASSQESLANEQFF.

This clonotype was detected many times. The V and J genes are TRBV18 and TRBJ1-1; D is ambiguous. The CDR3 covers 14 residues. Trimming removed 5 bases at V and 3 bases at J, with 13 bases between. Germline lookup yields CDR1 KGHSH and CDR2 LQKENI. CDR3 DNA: TGTGCCAGCTCAGTAAACCTTGGGGACACTGAAGCTTTCTTT. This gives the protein CASSVNLGDTEAFF.

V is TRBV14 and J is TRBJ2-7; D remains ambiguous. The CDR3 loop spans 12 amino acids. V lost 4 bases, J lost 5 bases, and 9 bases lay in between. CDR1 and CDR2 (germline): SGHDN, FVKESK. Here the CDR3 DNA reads TGTGCCAGCAGCCCGTTTAGTCACGAGCAGTACTTC. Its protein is CASSPFSHEQYF.

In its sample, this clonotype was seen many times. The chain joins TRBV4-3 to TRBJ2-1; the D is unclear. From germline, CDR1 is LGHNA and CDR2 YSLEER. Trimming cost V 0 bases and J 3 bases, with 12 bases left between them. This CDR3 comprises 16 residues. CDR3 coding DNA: TGCGCCAGCAGCCAAGATCTGTTCCCGGACTACAATGAGCAGTTCTTC. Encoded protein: CASSQDLFPDYNEQFF.

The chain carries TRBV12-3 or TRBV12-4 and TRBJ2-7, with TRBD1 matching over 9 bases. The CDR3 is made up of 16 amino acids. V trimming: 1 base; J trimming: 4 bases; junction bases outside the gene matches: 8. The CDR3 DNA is TGTGCCAGCAGTTTAGGGGACAGGGCCTTTAGTTACGAGCAGTACTTC. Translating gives CASSLGDRAFSYEQYF.

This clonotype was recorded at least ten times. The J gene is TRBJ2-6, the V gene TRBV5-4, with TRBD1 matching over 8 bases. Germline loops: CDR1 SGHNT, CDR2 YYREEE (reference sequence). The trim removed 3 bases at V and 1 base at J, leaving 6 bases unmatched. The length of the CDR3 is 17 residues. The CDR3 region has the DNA TGTGCCAGCAGCTCCGGGACAGGAACTTCTGGGGCCAACGTCCTGACTTTC. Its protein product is CASSSGTGTSGANVLTF.

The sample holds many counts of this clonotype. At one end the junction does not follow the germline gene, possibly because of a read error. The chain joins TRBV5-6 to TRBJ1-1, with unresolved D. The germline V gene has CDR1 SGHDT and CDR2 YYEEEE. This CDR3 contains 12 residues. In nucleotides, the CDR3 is TGTGCCAGCAGCTTGATGAACTCCGATCTACGCTTT. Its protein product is CASSLMNSDLRF.

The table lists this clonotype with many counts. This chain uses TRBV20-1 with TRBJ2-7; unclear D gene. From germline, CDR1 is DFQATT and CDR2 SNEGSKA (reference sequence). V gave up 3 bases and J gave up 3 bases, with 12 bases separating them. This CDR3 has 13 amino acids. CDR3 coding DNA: TGCAGTGCTAGTAGTCCAGAGAACTACGAGCAGTACTTC. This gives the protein CSASSPENYEQYF.

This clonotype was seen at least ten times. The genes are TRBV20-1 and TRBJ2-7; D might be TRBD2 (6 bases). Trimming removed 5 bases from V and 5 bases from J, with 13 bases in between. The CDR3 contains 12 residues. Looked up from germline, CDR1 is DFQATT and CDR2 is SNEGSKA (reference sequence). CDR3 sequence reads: CSAPRRVDEQYF. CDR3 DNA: TGCAGTGCTCCTAGGAGGGTGGACGAGCAGTACTTC.

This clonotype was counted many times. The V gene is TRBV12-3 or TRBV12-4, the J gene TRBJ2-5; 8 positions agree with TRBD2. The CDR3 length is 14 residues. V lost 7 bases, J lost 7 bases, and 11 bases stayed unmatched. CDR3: CASTGGGIWGTQYF. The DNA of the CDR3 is TGTGCCAGCACCGGGGGGGGGATCTGGGGGACCCAGTACTTC.

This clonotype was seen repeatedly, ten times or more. The CDR3 spells CASSFEREINEQFF. CDR3 sequence (DNA): TGTGCCAGCAGTTTTGAGCGGGAGATCAATGAGCAGTTCTTC. The V call is TRBV27, the J call TRBJ2-1, with 8 nucleotides matching TRBD2. This CDR3 comprises 14 residues. Germline loops: CDR1 MNHEY, CDR2 SMNVEV (reference sequence). Trimming cost V 3 bases and J 6 bases; bases outside gene matches: 4.